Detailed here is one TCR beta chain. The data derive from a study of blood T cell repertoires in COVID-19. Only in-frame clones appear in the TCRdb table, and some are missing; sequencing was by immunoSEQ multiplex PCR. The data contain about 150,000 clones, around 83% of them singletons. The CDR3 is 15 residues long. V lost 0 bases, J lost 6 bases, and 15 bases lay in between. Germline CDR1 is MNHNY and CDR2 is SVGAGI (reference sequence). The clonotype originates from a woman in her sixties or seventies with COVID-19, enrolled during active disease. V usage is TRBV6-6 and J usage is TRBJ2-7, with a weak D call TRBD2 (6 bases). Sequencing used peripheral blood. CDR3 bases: TGTGCCAGCAGTTACTCGTCTAGACTAGAAGGCGAGCAGTACTTC. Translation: CASSYSSRLEGEQYF.